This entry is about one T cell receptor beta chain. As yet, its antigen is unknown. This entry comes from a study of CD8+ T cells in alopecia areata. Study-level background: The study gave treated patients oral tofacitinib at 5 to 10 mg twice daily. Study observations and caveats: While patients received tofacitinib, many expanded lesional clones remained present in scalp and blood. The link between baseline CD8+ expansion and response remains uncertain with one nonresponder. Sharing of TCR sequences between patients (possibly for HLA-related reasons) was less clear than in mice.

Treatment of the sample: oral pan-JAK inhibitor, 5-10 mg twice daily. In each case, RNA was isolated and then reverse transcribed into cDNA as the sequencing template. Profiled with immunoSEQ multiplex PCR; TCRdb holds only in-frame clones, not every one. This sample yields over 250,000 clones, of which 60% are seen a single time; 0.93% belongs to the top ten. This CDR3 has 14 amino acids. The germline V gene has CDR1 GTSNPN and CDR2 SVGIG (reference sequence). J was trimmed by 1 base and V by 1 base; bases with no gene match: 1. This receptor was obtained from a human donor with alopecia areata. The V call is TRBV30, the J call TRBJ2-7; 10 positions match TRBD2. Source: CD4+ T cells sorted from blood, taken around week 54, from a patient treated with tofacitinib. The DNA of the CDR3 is TGTGCCTGGAGTGGGACTAGCGGATCCTACGAGCAGTACTTC. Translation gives CAWSGTSGSYEQYF.